This entry features one TCR beta chain sequence. Antigen: not known. Germline CDR1 DFQATT, CDR2 SNEGSKA (reference sequence). V was trimmed by 1 base and J by 6 bases, leaving 7 bases between them. This CDR3 is built from 11 residues. This sample stems from a study of cytomegalovirus exposure and HLA in healthy donors. Findings of the study overall: In most subjects, TCR beta sequences reportedly gave accurate predictions of HLA-A and HLA-B alleles. Relative to equally common others, HLA-associated TCR beta chains showed greater clonal expansion in a later analysis.

60 Vbeta and 13 Jbeta primers were used in PCR. The method was immunoSEQ multiplex PCR; TCRdb's version includes in-frame clones alone and lacks a portion of them. The sample contains approximately 140,000 clones, roughly four fifths of which appear only once. The material sequenced was PBMCs. The receptor comes from a man aged 18 to 30 in good health and CMV-seropositive. This chain uses TRBV20-1 with TRBJ2-7, with unresolved D. Written as DNA, the CDR3 is TGCAGTGCTAGAGTAGCTACCGAGCAGTACTTC. It specifies CSARVATEQYF.